The 26 T cell receptor beta chains in this list originate from one sample, sequenced in a study of blood T cells in healthy people across ages. Using a J-beta primer mix together with a sample-barcoded 5' primer, a second PCR was run for roughly 6 to 12 cycles. Via MiXCR, TCRdb re-called the 5' RACE reads, giving one row per CDR3 protein. The table lists approximately 1.5 million distinct CDR3 sequences, about 31% of them singletons. Sequencing was done on a sample of blood. These TCRs come from a woman between 25 and 40 years old in good health.

A note on this clonotype: Relative to the germline gene, one junction end is altered; a read error may explain this. J is TRBJ2-5 and V is TRBV4-2, with D uncertain. CDR1 is LGHNA, CDR2 YNFKEQ, per germline. This CDR3 region has 14 residues. The CDR3 spells CAGSHQEVQETQYF. The CDR3 coding sequence is TGTGCCGGCAGCCACCAAGAGGTACAAGAGACCCAGTACTTC.

A word on this clonotype: A read error may explain this, as a much larger clone is one base away. The chain employs TRBV29-1 and TRBJ2-3, with D unresolved. CDR1 is SQVTM, CDR2 ANQGSEA, per germline. This CDR3 region has 15 residues. The CDR3 loop is CSVEVPAFSTDMQYF. CDR3 nucleotides: TGCAGCGTTGAGGTTCCCGCGTTTAGCACAGATATGCAGTATTTT.

This clonotype was counted between two and nine times. This sequence joins TRBV29-1 and TRBJ2-1; 8 positions match TRBD1. The V gene's germline CDR1 is SQVTM and CDR2 ANQGSEA. The CDR3 has 15 amino acids. J lost 10 bases, V lost 7 bases, and 18 bases had no gene match. In DNA form, the CDR3 reads TGCAGCGGGTCCGGGTTGTCAGGGGGCTTCAGGGAGCAGTTCTTC. Its translation: CSGSGLSGGFREQFF.

The chain couples TRBV7-3 to TRBJ2-3, with D tentatively TRBD2 (5 bases). Germline lookup yields CDR1 SGHTA and CDR2 FQGTGA. V was cut by 6 bases and J by 2 bases, with 21 bases left in between. This CDR3 spans 17 amino acids. The CDR3 bases are TGTGCCAGCAGTGAGGGCTCCGATGGTCCCGCCACAGATACGCAGTATTTT. This codes for CASSEGSDGPATDTQYF.

The chain links TRBV5-6 to TRBJ2-1; TRBD2 might be the D (6 bases). The CDR3 covers 16 residues. The V gene's germline CDR1 is SGHDT and CDR2 YYEEEE. V was clipped by 0 bases and J by 8 bases, with 18 bases between them. CDR3 residues: CASSLGGGPLLDEQFF. In DNA form, the CDR3 reads TGTGCCAGCAGCTTGGGAGGAGGGCCTCTTCTTGATGAGCAGTTCTTC.

The chain employs TRBV2 and TRBJ2-1, with 9 bases lining up with TRBD1. Germline V gives CDR1 SNHLY, CDR2 FYNNEI. Trimming removed 6 bases from V and 2 bases from J; junction bases left unmatched: 5. The CDR3 runs 15 residues. In DNA form, the CDR3 reads TGTGCCAGCAGCGTAGGGACAGGGCCCTACAATGAGCAGTTCTTC. This translates into CASSVGTGPYNEQFF.

The rearrangement links TRBV7-6 to TRBJ2-7, with a weak D call TRBD2 (7 bases). Germline V CDR1 and CDR2: SGHVS, FNYEAQ. V was trimmed by 1 base and J by 3 bases, leaving 16 bases between them. The CDR3 is made up of 16 amino acids. The CDR3 region is CASSLGGGASFYEQYF. As DNA, the CDR3 is TGTGCCAGCAGCTTAGGCGGGGGCGCATCCTTCTACGAGCAGTACTTC.

The chain employs TRBV10-3 and TRBJ2-1; 9 bases agree with TRBD2. The junction had 5 bases not matched to a gene; V was cut back by 2 bases and J by 6 bases. From germline, CDR1 is ENHRY and CDR2 SYGVKD. The CDR3 runs 15 residues. Here the CDR3 DNA reads TGTGCCATCAGTGAGACAGCGGGGGGCCCCAATGAGCAGTTCTTC. Translated: CAISETAGGPNEQFF.

This clonotype was picked up many times. The chain is built from TRBV5-1 and TRBJ2-1; TRBD2 is a possible D gene (7 bases). The CDR3 sequence is 14 residues long. CDR1 is SGHRS and CDR2 is YFSETQ in the germline V gene. V was shortened by 3 bases and J by 10 bases, with 17 bases between the two germline ends. CDR3 loop: CASSWGAAGGEQFF. CDR3 in DNA: TGCGCCAGCAGCTGGGGGGCCGCCGGGGGGGAGCAGTTCTTC. Full variable domain (missing parts from reference TRBV5-1 and TRBJ2-1): KAGVTQTPRYLIKTRGQQVTLSCSPISGHRSVSWYQQTPGQGLQFLFEYFSETQRNKGNFPGRFSGRQFSNSRSEMNVSTLELGDSALYLCASSWGAAGGEQFFGPGTRLTVL.

This clonotype was seen a handful of times. V and J are TRBV27 and TRBJ2-7, with TRBD2 matching 10 bases. Trimming at V came to 5 bases and at J to 3 bases, leaving 19 bases not matched to a gene. Germline values: CDR1 MNHEY, CDR2 SMNVEV (reference sequence). This CDR3 has 19 residues. The CDR3 loop is CASSPTTTRSGTSVYEQYF. CDR3 sequence (DNA): TGTGCCAGCAGTCCCACGACTACAAGATCCGGGACTAGCGTCTACGAGCAGTACTTC.

This clonotype has ten or more counts. The chain carries TRBV20-1 and TRBJ2-7; weak D call: TRBD2 (5 bases). Germline values: CDR1 DFQATT, CDR2 SNEGSKA (reference sequence). The CDR3 is 12 residues long. V was pared by 3 bases and J by 4 bases, with 10 bases between. The CDR3 protein is CSASASQYEQYF. CDR3 DNA sequence: TGCAGTGCTAGCGCTAGCCAGTACGAGCAGTACTTC.

The chain recombines TRBV28 with TRBJ2-2; D is undetermined. Trimming removed 4 bases from V and 5 bases from J, with 11 bases in between. The CDR3 is made up of 14 amino acids. The V gene's germline CDR1 is MDHEN and CDR2 SYDVKM. CDR3 bases: TGTGCCAGCAGTTCAGTAGGACGAACCGGGGAGCTGTTTTTT. Translating gives CASSSVGRTGELFF. Looking up the rest from reference TRBV28 and TRBJ2-2 gives the full variable domain: DVKVTQSSRYLVKRTGEKVFLECVQDMDHENMFWYRQDPGLGLRLIYFSYDVKMKEKGDIPEGYSVSREKKERFSLILESASTNQTSMYLCASSSVGRTGELFFGEGSRLTVL.

This clonotype was seen only a few times. The genes are TRBV27 and TRBJ2-3, with no clear D. CDR3 length: 13 residues. The germline gives CDR1 MNHEY, CDR2 SMNVEV (reference sequence). V gave up 5 bases and J gave up 3 bases, with 9 bases separating them. CDR3 residues: CASSMTPTDTQYF. The CDR3 bases are TGTGCCAGCAGTATGACTCCTACAGATACGCAGTATTTT.

Notes on this clonotype: The junction departs from germline at one end; a sequencing error may be responsible. This rearrangement joins TRBV5-1 to TRBJ2-3; possible D gene TRBD2, 5 bases. Per germline, CDR1 SGHRS and CDR2 YFSETQ. This CDR3 region has 15 residues. The chain's CDR3 is CASGLVSERTDTQYF. CDR3 nucleotides: TGCGCCAGCGGCTTGGTTAGCGAACGCACAGATACGCAGTATTTT.

In its sample, this clonotype was seen a few times. The rearrangement joins TRBV7-3 to TRBJ2-3, with 10 bases lining up with TRBD1. The CDR3 has 15 amino acids. The ends lost 6 bases at V and 1 base at J; junction bases unmatched: 4. Germline V CDR1 and CDR2: SGHTA, FQGTGA. CDR3 residues: CASSRDRGGTDTQYF. CDR3 DNA sequence: TGTGCCAGCAGTAGGGACAGGGGAGGCACAGATACGCAGTATTTT.

This clonotype was observed a handful of times. This sequence joins TRBV3-1 and TRBJ2-3; D is tentatively TRBD1 or TRBD2 (6 bases each). The CDR3 contains 14 residues. Germline CDR1 and CDR2: LGHDT and YNNKEL (reference sequence). Trimming removed 2 bases from V and 7 bases from J, with 13 bases in between. CDR3 bases: TGTGCCAGCAGCCAATTTGAGGGGGGCTATACGCAGTATTTT. Translating gives CASSQFEGGYTQYF.

This chain uses TRBV25-1 with TRBJ1-1, with 9 bases identical to TRBD1. CDR3 length: 13 residues. Germline V CDR1 and CDR2: MGHDK, SYGVNS. The junction had 1 base not matched to a gene; V was cut back by 4 bases and J by 4 bases. Here the CDR3 DNA reads TGTGCCAGCAGTGGACAGGGGGTCACTGAAGCTTTCTTT. Protein: CASSGQGVTEAFF.

The chain carries TRBV5-4 and TRBJ2-1; 10 bases are shared with TRBD2. V lost 4 bases to trimming and J lost 8 bases; unmatched junction nucleotides: 9. The CDR3 spans 15 residues. The germline V gene has CDR1 SGHNT and CDR2 YYREEE (reference sequence). The CDR3 bases are TGTGCCAGCAGCGAATCTAGCGGGAGAGGATATGAGCAGTTCTTC. Translated, it gives CASSESSGRGYEQFF.

J is TRBJ2-2 and V is TRBV24-1; D may be TRBD2 (6 bases). Trimming cost V 1 base and J 0 bases, with 8 bases left between them. Germline CDR1 KGHDR, CDR2 SFDVKD. The CDR3 length is 16 residues. CDR3: CATSDFRDSNTGELFF. The CDR3 nucleotides are TGTGCCACCAGTGATTTTCGGGACTCGAACACCGGGGAGCTGTTTTTT.

Only a few counts were recorded for this clonotype. The V and J genes are TRBV6-1 and TRBJ1-6; perhaps TRBD1 as D (6 bases). With 4 bases removed from V and 9 bases from J, the gap between germline ends came to 16 bases. This CDR3 has 15 amino acids. The germline CDR1 and CDR2 sequences are MNHNS and SASEGT. The CDR3 nucleotides read TGTGCCAGCAGTGTTCGCGAGGGGGGATCTTCACCCCTCCACTTT. It yields the protein CASSVREGGSSPLHF.

The V gene is TRBV30, the J gene TRBJ2-4; TRBD2 aligns across 14 bases. The J call is doubtful: the DNA matches TRBJ2-7 better. This CDR3 contains 17 residues. Per germline, CDR1 GTSNPN and CDR2 SVGIG (reference sequence). CDR3 sequence (DNA): TGTGCCTGGAGTGGGGGGTGGGGGACTAGCGGGAGTTACGAGCAGTACTTC. This gives the protein CAWSGGWGTSGSYEQYF.

CDR3 sequence: CASSSSGGGGETQYF. The CDR3 coding sequence is TGTGCCAGCAGCTCAAGCGGAGGAGGTGGGGAGACCCAGTACTTC. The rearrangement links TRBV7-8 to TRBJ2-5, with a weak D call TRBD2 (5 bases). The CDR3 sequence is 15 residues long. Germline assignment: CDR1 SGHVS and CDR2 FQNEAQ. Trimming stripped 4 bases from V and 5 bases from J, with 17 bases between. The variable domain in full, with the rest retrieved from reference TRBV7-8 and TRBJ2-5, is GAGVSQSPRYKVAKRGQDVALRCDPISGHVSLFWYQQALGQGPEFLTYFQNEAQLDKSGLPSDRFFAERPEGSVSTLKIQRTQQEDSAVYLCASSSSGGGGETQYFGPGTRLLVL.

This clonotype appeared many times. The chain carries TRBV7-9 and TRBJ2-7, with D perhaps TRBD2 (5 bases). Per germline, CDR1 SEHNR and CDR2 FQNEAQ (reference sequence). V shed 4 bases and J shed 5 bases, with 9 bases lying between them. This CDR3 contains 12 residues. The CDR3 loop reads CASSWFGDEQYF. DNA of the CDR3: TGTGCCAGCAGCTGGTTCGGGGACGAGCAGTACTTC.

V and J are TRBV4-2 and TRBJ2-2; a weak D match, TRBD2 (6 bases). The V and J ends lost 4 bases and 0 bases respectively, with 12 bases between them. CDR3 length equals 16 residues. Germline CDR1 LGHNA, CDR2 YNFKEQ. The CDR3 sequence is CASSPSTRTNTGELFF. In DNA, the CDR3 is TGTGCCAGCAGCCCCTCGACTAGGACGAACACCGGGGAGCTGTTTTTT.

The chain combines TRBV27 with TRBJ2-5; D is ambiguous. There are 14 residues in the CDR3. Germline V gene data show CDR1 as MNHEY and CDR2 as SMNVEV (reference sequence). The V gene lost 6 bases and the J gene lost 13 bases, with 24 bases spanning the gap. The CDR3 is CASSEWINSYERYF. The CDR3, as DNA: TGTGCCAGCAGCGAGTGGATAAATTCCTACGAGCGGTACTTC.

This clonotype showed up just a few times. The V gene is TRBV7-6, the J gene TRBJ2-5; a weak D match, TRBD2 (5 bases). The CDR3 runs to 18 residues. Trimming removed 4 bases from V and 0 bases from J, with 21 bases in between. Germline V CDR1 and CDR2: SGHVS, FNYEAQ. CDR3 residues: CASSSPETNRADQETQYF. CDR3 nucleotides: TGTGCCAGCAGCTCACCTGAGACTAACCGGGCCGACCAAGAGACCCAGTACTTC.